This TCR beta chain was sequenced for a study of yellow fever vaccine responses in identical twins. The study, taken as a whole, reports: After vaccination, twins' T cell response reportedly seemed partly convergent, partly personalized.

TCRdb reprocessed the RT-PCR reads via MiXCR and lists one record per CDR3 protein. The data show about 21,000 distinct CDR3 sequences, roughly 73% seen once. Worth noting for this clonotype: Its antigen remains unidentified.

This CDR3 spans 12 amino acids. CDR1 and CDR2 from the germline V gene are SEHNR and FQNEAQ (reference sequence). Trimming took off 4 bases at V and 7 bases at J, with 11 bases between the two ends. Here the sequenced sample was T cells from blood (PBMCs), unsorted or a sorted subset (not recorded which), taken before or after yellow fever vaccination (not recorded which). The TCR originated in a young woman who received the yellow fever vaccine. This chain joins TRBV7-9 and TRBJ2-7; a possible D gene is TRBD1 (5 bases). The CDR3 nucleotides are TGTGCCAGCAGCTATGACCAGGGAGAGCAGTACTTC. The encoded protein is CASSYDQGEQYF.